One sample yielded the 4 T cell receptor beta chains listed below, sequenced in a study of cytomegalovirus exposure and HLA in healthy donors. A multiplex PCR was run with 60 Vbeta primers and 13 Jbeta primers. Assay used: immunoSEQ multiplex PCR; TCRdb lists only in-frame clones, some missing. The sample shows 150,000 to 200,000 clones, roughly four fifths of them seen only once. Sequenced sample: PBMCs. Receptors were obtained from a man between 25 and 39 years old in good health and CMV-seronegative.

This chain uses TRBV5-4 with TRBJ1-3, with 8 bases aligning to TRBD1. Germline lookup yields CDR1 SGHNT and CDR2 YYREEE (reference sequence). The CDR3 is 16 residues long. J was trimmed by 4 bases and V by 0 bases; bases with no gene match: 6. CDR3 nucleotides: TGTGCCAGCAGCTTGGCCGCAGGGGGCCCGGGAAACACCATATATTTT. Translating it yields CASSLAAGGPGNTIYF.

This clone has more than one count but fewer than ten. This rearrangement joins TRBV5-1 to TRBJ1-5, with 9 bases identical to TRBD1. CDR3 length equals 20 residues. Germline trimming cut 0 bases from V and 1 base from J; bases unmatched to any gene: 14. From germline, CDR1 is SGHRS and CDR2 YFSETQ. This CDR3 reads CASSLAKPGTGLGSNQPQHF. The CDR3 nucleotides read TGCGCCAGCAGCTTGGCGAAACCCGGGACAGGGCTAGGGAGCAATCAGCCCCAGCATTTT.

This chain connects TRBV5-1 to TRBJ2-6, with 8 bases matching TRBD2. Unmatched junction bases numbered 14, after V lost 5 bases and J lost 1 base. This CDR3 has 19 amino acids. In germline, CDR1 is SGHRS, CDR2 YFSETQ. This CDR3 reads CASSPLIAGRPSGANVLTF. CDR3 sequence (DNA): TGCGCCAGCAGTCCTTTAATAGCGGGAAGACCTTCTGGGGCCAACGTCCTGACTTTC.

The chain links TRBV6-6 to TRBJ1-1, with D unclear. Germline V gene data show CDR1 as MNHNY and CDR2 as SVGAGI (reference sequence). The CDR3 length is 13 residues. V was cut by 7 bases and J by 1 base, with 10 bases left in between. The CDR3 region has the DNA TGTGCCAGCACGCCGCAGGAGAACACTGAAGCTTTCTTT. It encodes CASTPQENTEAFF.